The 5 T cell receptor beta chains below come from one sample, sequenced in a study of blood T cell repertoires in COVID-19. Measured with immunoSEQ multiplex PCR; TCRdb has only the in-frame clones, and not every one. The data contain tens of thousands of clones, around 72% of them singletons. The specimen was peripheral blood. All receptors come from a woman of 80 years or more with acute or convalescent COVID-19.

The V call is TRBV9, the J call TRBJ2-2, with D uncertain. Germline V gene lookup returns CDR1 SGDLS and CDR2 YYNGEE. Trimming shortened V by 0 bases and J by 6 bases, and 6 bases separated the two germline ends. The CDR3 runs 13 residues. CDR3 in DNA: TGTGCCAGCAGCGTAGCCCCATCCGGGGAGCTGTTTTTT. Translating gives CASSVAPSGELFF.

The chain recombines TRBV5-5 with TRBJ1-4, with 10 nucleotides matching TRBD1. CDR1 and CDR2 from the germline V gene are SGHKS and YYEKEE (reference sequence). Germline trimming cut 3 bases from V and 6 bases from J; bases unmatched to any gene: 5. The CDR3 consists of 15 residues. DNA for the CDR3: TGTGCCAGCAGCTCCGAAGGACAGGGGGATGAAAAACTGTTTTTT. Its translation is CASSSEGQGDEKLFF.

This clone appeared a single time. The chain carries TRBV19 and TRBJ2-3, with TRBD2 identical over 11 bases. Germline V gene data show CDR1 as LNHDA and CDR2 as SQIVND (reference sequence). V lost 7 bases, J lost 4 bases, and 10 bases stayed unmatched. The CDR3 is 16 residues long. CDR3 sequence reads: CASMKNSGGAADTQYF. CDR3 nucleotide sequence: TGTGCCAGTATGAAGAATAGCGGGGGGGCAGCAGATACGCAGTATTTT.

In its sample, this clone was seen a few times. V gene TRBV5-1 combines with J gene TRBJ2-7; 10 nucleotides align to TRBD2. The trim removed 5 bases at V and 6 bases at J, leaving 8 bases unmatched. Per germline, CDR1 SGHRS and CDR2 YFSETQ. The CDR3 has 14 amino acids. The CDR3: CASRNLAGAAEQYF. DNA of the CDR3: TGCGCCAGCAGAAACCTAGCGGGAGCAGCCGAGCAGTACTTC.

The chain joins TRBV19 to TRBJ1-5; no clear D gene. CDR1 and CDR2 from the germline V gene are LNHDA and SQIVND (reference sequence). The CDR3 loop spans 14 amino acids. Deletions cut 7 bases from V and 1 base from J, with 11 bases between. CDR3 amino acids: CASKQAGSNQPQHF. DNA of the CDR3: TGTGCCAGTAAGCAGGCGGGGAGCAATCAGCCCCAGCATTTT. Full variable domain (rest looked up from reference TRBV19 and TRBJ1-5): DGGITQSPKYLFRKEGQNVTLSCEQNLNHDAMYWYRQDPGQGLRLIYYSQIVNDFQKGDIAEGYSVSREKKESFPLTVTSAQKNPTAFYLCASKQAGSNQPQHFGDGTRLSIL.